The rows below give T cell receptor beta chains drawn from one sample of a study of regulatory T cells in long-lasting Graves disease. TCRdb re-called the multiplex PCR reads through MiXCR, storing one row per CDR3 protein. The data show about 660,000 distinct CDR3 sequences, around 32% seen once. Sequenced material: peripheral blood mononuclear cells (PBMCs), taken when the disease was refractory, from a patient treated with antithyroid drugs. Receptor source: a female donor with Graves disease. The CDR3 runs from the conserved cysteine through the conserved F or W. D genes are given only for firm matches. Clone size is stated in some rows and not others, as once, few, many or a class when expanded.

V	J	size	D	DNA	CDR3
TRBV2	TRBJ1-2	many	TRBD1	TGTGCCAGCAGGACAGGGGGCGACTATGGCTACACCTTC	CASRTGGDYGYTF
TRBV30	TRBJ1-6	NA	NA	TGTGCCTGGTGCAGGGAAAGATCACCCCTCCACTTT	CAWCRERSPLHF
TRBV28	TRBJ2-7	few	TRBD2	TGTGCCAGCAGTTCTCGGACTAGCGGAGCCTACGAGCAGTACTTC	CASSSRTSGAYEQYF
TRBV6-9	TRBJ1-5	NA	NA	TGTGCCAGCAGTTACGGAGACGGACGGTACAATCAGCCCCAGCATTTT	CASSYGDGRYNQPQHF
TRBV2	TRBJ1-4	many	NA	TGTACCAGCAGTCCCACATACGACGGAGCAACTAATGAAAAACTGTTTTTT	CTSSPTYDGATNEKLFF
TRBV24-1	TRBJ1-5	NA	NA	TGTGCCACCACTGTCCTGGGGAACAATCAGCCCCAGCATTTT	CATTVLGNNQPQHF
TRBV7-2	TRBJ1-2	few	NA	TGTGCCAGCAGCTTAGCGTCGGTTCCCACCTTC	CASSLASVPTF
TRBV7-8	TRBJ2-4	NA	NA	TGTGCCCCGATCAAAAACATTCAGTACTTC	CAPIKNIQYF
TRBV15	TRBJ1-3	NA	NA	TGTGCCACCAGCAGAGATAAAAGGGTTTCAACTCACTCTGGAAACACCATATATTTT	CATSRDKRVSTHSGNTIYF
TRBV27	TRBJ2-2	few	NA	TGTGCCAGCGTCGGGGGGAACACCGGGGAGCTGTTTTTT	CASVGGNTGELFF
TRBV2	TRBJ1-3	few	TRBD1	TGTGCCAGCAACCAGCGCTCAGGGGGTACTGGAAACACCATATATTTT	CASNQRSGGTGNTIYF
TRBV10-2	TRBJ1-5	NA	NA	TGCGCCAGCAGTGAGCAATTACGGCCCCAGCATTTT	CASSEQLRPQHF
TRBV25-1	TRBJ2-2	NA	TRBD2	TGTGCCAGCAGTGAAAGCTTACGGCTAGCGGGGTCGGGAACCGGGGAGCTGTTTTTT	CASSESLRLAGSGTGELFF
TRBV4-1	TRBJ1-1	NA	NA	TGCGCCAGCAGCCAAGTGCGGGTTGGGCTGAACACTGAAGCTTTCTTT	CASSQVRVGLNTEAFF
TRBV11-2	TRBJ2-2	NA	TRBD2	TGTGCCAGCAGCCCGGCGGGGGTCTTTCAAGACACCGGGGAGCTGTTTTTT	CASSPAGVFQDTGELFF
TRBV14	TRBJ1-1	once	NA	TGTGCCAGCAGCCAAGATGGTTTCAGGGAGAACACTGAAGCTTTCTTT	CASSQDGFRENTEAFF
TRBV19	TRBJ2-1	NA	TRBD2	TGTGCCAGTAGGCACGACGCCGGGACTAGCGGATACAATGAGCAGTTCTTC	CASRHDAGTSGYNEQFF
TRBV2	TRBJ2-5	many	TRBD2	TGTGCCAGCTCGAGGGAGACTAGCGGGCTCCAAGAGACCCAGTACTTC	CASSRETSGLQETQYF
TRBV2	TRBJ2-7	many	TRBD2	TGTGCCAGCAGCGAAGGGGCTGGACTAGCGGGAGGCTACGAGCAGTACTTC	CASSEGAGLAGGYEQYF
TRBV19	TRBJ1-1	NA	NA	TGTGCCAGTGGCTCTAGAAGGGATAGCCTTGAAGCTTTCTTT	CASGSRRDSLEAFF
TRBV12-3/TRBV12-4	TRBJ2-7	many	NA	TGTGCCAGCAGTTCTACAGCGGCCGAGCAGTACTTC	CASSSTAAEQYF
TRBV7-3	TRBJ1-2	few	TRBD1	TGTGCCAGCAGCCCCGGCGGGACAGGGCCTAACTATGGCTACACCTTC	CASSPGGTGPNYGYTF